The clone carrying this T cell receptor (beta chain) was counted between two and nine times. The library labeled individual cDNA molecules by adding unique molecular identifiers to them. Each CDR3 protein gets one entry after TCRdb re-called the RACE reads with MiXCR. The sample contains roughly 200,000 distinct CDR3 sequences, around 25% of which appear only once. This record belongs to a study of human T cells and chemical hapten exposure. Study information: Patch tests put 0.01% DPC on the upper back, read at 6 days.

Time point noted: patch test 3, about 24 weeks after DPC sensitization. Specified treatment: therapeutic diphenylcyclopropenone sensitization with weekly scalp DPC. Only after blood had been drawn was each patch test applied. Whole blood that had not been fractionated was the source of extracted total RNA. The sequence derives from a middle-aged woman with alopecia areata. Some clones in this sample may be carry-over from other donors' samples. The sample here was whole blood, taken in connection with sensitization to the hapten diphenylcyclopropenone (DPC).

The CDR3 DNA reads TGTGCCAGCTTCGACAGGGACTACGAGCAGTACTTC. Protein product: CASFDRDYEQYF. This chain connects TRBV6-2 or TRBV6-3 to TRBJ2-7, with 7 bases that match TRBD1. The CDR3 runs 12 residues. From germline, CDR1 is MNHEY and CDR2 SVGEGT. J lost 3 bases, V lost 8 bases, and 4 bases had no gene match.